The T cell receptor (beta chain) described here comes from a study of glioma-infiltrating T cells. This clonotype was observed at least ten times. Its antigen is as yet unknown. Study-level results: Tissue and blood shared very few CDR3 sequences. Non-neoplastic patients had below-expected tissue-blood divergence, while all gliomas exceeded expectation.

Using RNA template, CDR3s of TCR alpha and beta were amplified with iRepertoire arm-PCR. Tissue mRNA or PBMC total RNA, about 85-400 ng, went into one-step reverse transcription and amplification. MiXCR, run by TCRdb on the multiplex PCR reads, gives a single entry per CDR3 protein. The sample lists about 93,000 distinct CDR3 sequences; around 42% were seen once. Trimming left V 2 bases short and J 2 bases short, with 12 bases between. The CDR3 runs 14 residues. Germline V gene lookup returns CDR1 DFQATT and CDR2 SNEGSKA (reference sequence). V is TRBV20-1 and J is TRBJ2-5, with a possible D match to TRBD2 (6 bases). This sequence originates from a human donor with low-grade glioma or glioblastoma, undergoing nonglioma brain surgery, or in good health (not recorded which). Sequenced input: glioma tissue, nonneoplastic brain tissue, or PBMCs (not recorded which). The CDR3 DNA is TGCAGTGCTAGAAACCGGGACTTTCAAGAGACCCAGTACTTC. This encodes CSARNRDFQETQYF.